A selection of T cell receptor beta chains follows, all from one sample in a study of T cells in Graves' hyperthyroidism and ophthalmopathy. TCRdb re-called the multiplex PCR reads with MiXCR, one entry per CDR3 protein. The sample has approximately 600,000 distinct CDR3 sequences, roughly 15% seen once. The sequenced material came from blood. The origin of the receptors is a woman in her 30s with Graves' hyperthyroidism. CDR3s include the opening cysteine and the closing phenylalanine or tryptophan. A D gene is named only where the DNA matches it firmly. Rows give clone size only sometimes, using once, few, many, or a class for an expanded clone.

v_call	j_call	clone_size	d_call	cdr3_aa	cdr3_nt
TRBV6-5	TRBJ1-5	NA	NA	CASSYGRYQPQHF	TGTGCCAGCAGTTACGGCCGCTATCAGCCCCAGCATTTT
TRBV28	TRBJ1-5	many	TRBD1	CASSRGTGYGQPQHF	TGTGCCAGCAGCCGAGGGACAGGGTATGGTCAGCCCCAGCATTTT
TRBV3-1	TRBJ2-2	NA	NA	CASSQVHNTGELFF	TGTGCCAGCAGCCAAGTCCACAACACCGGGGAGCTGTTTTTT
TRBV9	TRBJ2-2	many	NA	CASSVGGTGELFF	TGTGCCAGCAGTGTTGGGGGCACCGGGGAGCTGTTTTTT
TRBV20-1	TRBJ2-7	few	NA	CSAKSGTYEQYF	TGCAGTGCTAAATCCGGGACGTACGAGCAGTACTTC
TRBV18	TRBJ2-1	NA	TRBD1	CASSPGQGGDNEQFF	TGTGCCAGCTCGCCGGGACAGGGGGGGGACAATGAGCAGTTCTTC
TRBV4-1	TRBJ2-5	few	TRBD2	CASSQGRLAGGETQYF	TGCGCCAGCAGCCAAGGTAGACTAGCGGGAGGAGAGACCCAGTACTTC
TRBV7-9	TRBJ2-3	once	NA	CASGTLATDTQYF	TGTGCCAGCGGCACCCTAGCAACAGATACGCAGTATTTT
TRBV20-1	TRBJ2-4	many	NA	CSARDGTGIAKNIQYF	TGCAGTGCTAGAGATGGAACAGGGATAGCCAAAAACATTCAGTACTTC
TRBV4-1	TRBJ2-7	NA	TRBD1	CASSQDGSGTAYEQYF	TGCGCCAGCAGCCAAGATGGATCAGGGACAGCCTACGAGCAGTACTTC
TRBV29-1	TRBJ2-7	few	NA	CSVRTYSYEQYF	TGCAGCGTTAGGACTTACTCCTACGAGCAGTACTTC
TRBV2	TRBJ1-2	many	NA	CASSERRSFNYGYTF	TGTGCCAGCAGTGAGAGGCGGAGCTTTAACTATGGCTACACCTTC
TRBV20-1	TRBJ2-1	few	TRBD2	CSATGLAAFNEQFF	TGCAGTGCCACGGGACTAGCGGCCTTCAATGAGCAGTTCTTC
TRBV28	TRBJ1-1	many	NA	CASSWTQTEMNTEAFF	TGTGCCAGCAGTTGGACCCAGACGGAAATGAACACTGAAGCTTTCTTT
TRBV5-7	TRBJ2-3	many	TRBD1	CASSSLEGATGSTDTQYF	TGTGCCAGCAGCTCTTTAGAGGGGGCGACAGGGAGCACAGATACGCAGTATTTT